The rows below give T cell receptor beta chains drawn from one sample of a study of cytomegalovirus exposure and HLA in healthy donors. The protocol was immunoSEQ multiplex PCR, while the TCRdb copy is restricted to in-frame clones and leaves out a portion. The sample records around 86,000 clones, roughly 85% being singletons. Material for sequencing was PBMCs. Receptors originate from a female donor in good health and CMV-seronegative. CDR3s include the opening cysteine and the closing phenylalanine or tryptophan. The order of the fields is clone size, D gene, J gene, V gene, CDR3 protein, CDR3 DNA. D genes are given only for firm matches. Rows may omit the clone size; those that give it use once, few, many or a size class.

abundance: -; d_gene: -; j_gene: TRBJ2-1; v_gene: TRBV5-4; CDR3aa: CASSLVSSRNEQFF; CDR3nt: TGTGCCAGCAGCTTGGTTAGCAGTCGCAATGAGCAGTTCTTC
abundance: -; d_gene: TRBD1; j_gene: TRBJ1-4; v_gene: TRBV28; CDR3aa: CASSSIEGASEKLFF; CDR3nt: TGTGCCAGCAGCTCCATTGAGGGGGCGAGTGAAAAACTGTTTTTT
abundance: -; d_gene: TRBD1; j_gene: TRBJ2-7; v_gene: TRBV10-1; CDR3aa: CASSHRAQGGDEQYF; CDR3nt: TGCGCCAGCAGTCACCGGGCACAGGGGGGCGACGAGCAGTACTTC
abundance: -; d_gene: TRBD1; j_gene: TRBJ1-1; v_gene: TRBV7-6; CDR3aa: CASSAGQAAEAFF; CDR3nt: TGCGCCAGCAGCGCGGGACAGGCTGCCGAAGCTTTCTTT
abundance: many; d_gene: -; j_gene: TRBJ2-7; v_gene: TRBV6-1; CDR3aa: CASTLRYEQYF; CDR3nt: TGTGCCAGCACCCTACGTTACGAGCAGTACTTC
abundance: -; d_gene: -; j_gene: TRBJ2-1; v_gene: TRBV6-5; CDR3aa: CASSYQPGSSDEQFF; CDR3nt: TGTGCCAGCAGTTACCAACCAGGGTCTTCGGATGAGCAGTTCTTC
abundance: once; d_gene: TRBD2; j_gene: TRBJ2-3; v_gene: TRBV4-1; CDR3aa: CASSHGTSGDTQYF; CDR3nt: TGCGCCAGCAGCCACGGGACTAGCGGAGATACGCAGTATTTT
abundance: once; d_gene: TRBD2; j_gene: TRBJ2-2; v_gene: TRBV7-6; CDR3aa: CASSLGGEGTGELFF; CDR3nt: TGTGCCAGCAGCTTAGGCGGGGAGGGCACCGGGGAGCTGTTTTTT
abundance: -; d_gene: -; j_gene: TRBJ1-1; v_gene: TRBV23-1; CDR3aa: CASSQSDIQGWTEAFF; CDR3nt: TGCGCCAGCAGTCAATCGGATATTCAGGGTTGGACTGAAGCTTTCTTT
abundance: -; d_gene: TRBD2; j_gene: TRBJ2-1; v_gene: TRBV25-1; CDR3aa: CASSHTGLVKQFF; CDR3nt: TGTGCCAGCAGCCACACCGGACTAGTCAAGCAGTTCTTC
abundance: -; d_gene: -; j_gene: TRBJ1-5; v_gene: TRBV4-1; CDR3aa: CASSFVGEQPQHF; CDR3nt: TGCGCCAGCTCGTTCGTTGGGGAGCAGCCCCAGCATTTT
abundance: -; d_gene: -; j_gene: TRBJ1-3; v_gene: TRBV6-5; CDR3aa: CASSYSGAGGGNTIYF; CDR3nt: TGTGCCAGCAGTTACTCCGGAGCGGGGGGAGGAAACACCATATATTTT
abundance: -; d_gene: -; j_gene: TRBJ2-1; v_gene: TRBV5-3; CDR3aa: CARTPGTGKREQFF; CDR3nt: TGTGCCAGAACTCCCGGGACTGGTAAGCGCGAGCAGTTCTTC
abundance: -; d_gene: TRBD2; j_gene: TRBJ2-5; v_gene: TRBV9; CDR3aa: CASSVATSGFQETQYF; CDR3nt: TGTGCCAGCAGCGTGGCGACTAGCGGGTTCCAAGAGACCCAGTACTTC
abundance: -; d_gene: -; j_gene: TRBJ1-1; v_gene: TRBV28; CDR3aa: CATEQQGTEAFF; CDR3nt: TGTGCCACCGAACAACAGGGAACTGAAGCTTTCTTT
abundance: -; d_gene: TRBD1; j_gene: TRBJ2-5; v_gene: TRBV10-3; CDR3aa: CAISGLGGGETQYF; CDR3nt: TGTGCCATCAGCGGGCTAGGGGGCGGTGAGACCCAGTACTTC
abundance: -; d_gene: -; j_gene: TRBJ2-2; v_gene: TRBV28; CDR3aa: CASSRRGNTGELFF; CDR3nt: TGTGCCAGCAGCCGAAGGGGGAACACCGGGGAGCTGTTTTTT
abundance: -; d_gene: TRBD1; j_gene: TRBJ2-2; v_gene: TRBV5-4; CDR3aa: CASSFSPGQGAGELFF; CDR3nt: TGTGCCAGCAGCTTTTCTCCGGGACAGGGTGCCGGGGAGCTGTTTTTT
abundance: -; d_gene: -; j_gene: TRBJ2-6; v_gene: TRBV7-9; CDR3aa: CASSLPGGERSGANVLTF; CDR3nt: TGTGCCAGCAGCTTACCCGGAGGGGAGCGCTCTGGGGCCAACGTCCTGACTTTC
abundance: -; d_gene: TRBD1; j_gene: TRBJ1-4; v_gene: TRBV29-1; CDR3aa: CSVEGTGEKLFF; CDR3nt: TGCAGCGTTGAGGGGACAGGGGAAAAACTGTTTTTT
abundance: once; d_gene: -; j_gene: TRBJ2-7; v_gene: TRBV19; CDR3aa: CASRADSYEQYF; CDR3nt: TGTGCCAGTAGAGCGGACAGTTACGAGCAGTACTTC
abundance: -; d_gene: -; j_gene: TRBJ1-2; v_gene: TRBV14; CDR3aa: CASSQTNDPRGYGYTF; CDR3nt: TGTGCCAGCAGCCAAACAAACGACCCCCGGGGCTATGGCTACACCTTC
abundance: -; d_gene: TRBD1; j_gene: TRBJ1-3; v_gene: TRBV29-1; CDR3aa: CSVDPAGGVGNTIYF; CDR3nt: TGCAGCGTTGATCCAGCAGGGGGTGTGGGAAACACCATATATTTT
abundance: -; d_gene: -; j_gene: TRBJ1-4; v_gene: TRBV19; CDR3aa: CASSVGQFATNEKLFF; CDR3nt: TGTGCCAGTAGTGTAGGACAGTTTGCAACTAATGAAAAACTGTTTTTT
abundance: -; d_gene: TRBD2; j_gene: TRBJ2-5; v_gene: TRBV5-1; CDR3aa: CASSAPAGGQETQYF; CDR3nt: TGCGCCAGCAGCGCCCCAGCGGGGGGACAAGAGACCCAGTACTTC
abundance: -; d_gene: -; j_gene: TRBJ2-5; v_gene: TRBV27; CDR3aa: CASSLGWAGETQYF; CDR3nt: TGTGCCAGCAGTTTAGGTTGGGCAGGAGAGACCCAGTACTTC
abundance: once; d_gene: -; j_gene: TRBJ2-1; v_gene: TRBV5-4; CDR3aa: CASSLAATYYNEQFF; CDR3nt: TGTGCCAGCAGCTTGGCCGCAACCTACTACAATGAGCAGTTCTTC
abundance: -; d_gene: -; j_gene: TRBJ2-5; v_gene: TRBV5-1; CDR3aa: CASRNDTGHQETQYF; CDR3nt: TGCGCCAGCAGAAACGACACAGGACACCAAGAGACCCAGTACTTC
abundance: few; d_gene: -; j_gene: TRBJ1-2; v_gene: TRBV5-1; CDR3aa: CASSLAGQDAGGYTF; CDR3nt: TGCGCCAGCAGCTTGGCCGGGCAGGACGCGGGGGGCTACACCTTC
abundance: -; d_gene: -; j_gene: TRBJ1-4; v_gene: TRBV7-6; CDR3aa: CASSPRQTATNEKLFF; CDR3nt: TGTGCCAGCAGCCCCCGACAGACCGCAACTAATGAAAAACTGTTTTTT
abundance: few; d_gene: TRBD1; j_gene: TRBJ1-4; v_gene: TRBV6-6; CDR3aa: CASRRQGSNEKLFF; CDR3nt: TGTGCCAGCAGGCGACAGGGATCTAATGAAAAACTGTTTTTT
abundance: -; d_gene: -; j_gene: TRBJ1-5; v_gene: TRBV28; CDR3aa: CASSSSSNQPQHF; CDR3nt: TGTGCCAGCAGCTCCAGTAGCAATCAGCCCCAGCATTTT
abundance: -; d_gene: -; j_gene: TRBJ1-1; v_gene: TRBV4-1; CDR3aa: CDSSPLQGAGDRTEAFF; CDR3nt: TGCGACAGCAGCCCCCTCCAAGGGGCAGGGGATCGCACTGAAGCTTTCTTT
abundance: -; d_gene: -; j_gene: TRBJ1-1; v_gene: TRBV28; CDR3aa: CASSLLSSNTEAFF; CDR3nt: TGTGCCAGCAGTTTGCTCAGTAGCAACACTGAAGCTTTCTTT
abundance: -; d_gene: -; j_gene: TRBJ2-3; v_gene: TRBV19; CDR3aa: CASSTRTVADTQYF; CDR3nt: TGTGCCAGTAGTACTAGGACAGTCGCAGATACGCAGTATTTT
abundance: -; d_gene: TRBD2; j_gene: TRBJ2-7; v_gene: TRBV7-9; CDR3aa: CASRSSLGLAGSYEQYF; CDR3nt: TGTGCCAGCAGGTCGAGCTTAGGACTAGCGGGATCCTACGAGCAGTACTTC
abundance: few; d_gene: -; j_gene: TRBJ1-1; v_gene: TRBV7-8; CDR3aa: CASSLEIIVGTEAFF; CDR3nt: TGTGCCAGCAGCTTAGAAATTATAGTTGGCACTGAAGCTTTCTTT
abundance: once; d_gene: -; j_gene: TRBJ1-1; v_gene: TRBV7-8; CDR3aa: CASSAEGSSNTEAFF; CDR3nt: TGTGCCAGCAGCGCCGAGGGATCTAGTAACACTGAAGCTTTCTTT
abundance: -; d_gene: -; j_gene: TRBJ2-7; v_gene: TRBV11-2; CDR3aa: CASSSYQGSFEQYF; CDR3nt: TGTGCCAGCAGCTCGTACCAGGGGTCTTTCGAGCAGTACTTC
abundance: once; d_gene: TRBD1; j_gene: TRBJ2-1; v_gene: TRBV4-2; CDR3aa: CASSQVASGQVTSRQFF; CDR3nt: TGTGCCAGCAGCCAAGTCGCTTCGGGACAGGTTACTAGTCGTCAGTTCTTC
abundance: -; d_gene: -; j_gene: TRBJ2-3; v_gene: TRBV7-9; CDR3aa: CASSYGATDTQYF; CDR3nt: TGTGCCAGCAGCTATGGGGCCACAGATACGCAGTATTTT
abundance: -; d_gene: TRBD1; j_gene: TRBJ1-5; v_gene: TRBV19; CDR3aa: CARGIGQGDRRSQPQHF; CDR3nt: TGTGCCAGAGGGATAGGACAGGGGGATAGAAGAAGTCAGCCCCAGCATTTT
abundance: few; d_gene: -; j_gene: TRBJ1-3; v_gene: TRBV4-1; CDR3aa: CASTLGGSSGNTIYF; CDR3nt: TGCGCCAGCACCCTAGGCGGGAGCTCTGGAAACACCATATATTTT
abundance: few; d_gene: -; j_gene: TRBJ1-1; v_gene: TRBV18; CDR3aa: CASSPAGFEAFF; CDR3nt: TGTGCCAGCTCTCCGGCGGGATTTGAAGCTTTCTTT
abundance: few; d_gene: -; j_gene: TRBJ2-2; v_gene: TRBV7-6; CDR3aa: CASSLVMGYGELFF; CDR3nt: TGTGCCAGCTCTCTAGTTATGGGTTACGGGGAGCTGTTTTTT
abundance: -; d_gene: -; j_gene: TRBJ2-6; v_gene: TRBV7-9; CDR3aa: CASSFGVVSGANVLTF; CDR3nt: TGTGCCAGCAGCTTTGGAGTGGTCTCTGGGGCCAACGTCCTGACTTTC
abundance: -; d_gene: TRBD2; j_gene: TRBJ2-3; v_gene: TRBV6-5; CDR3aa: CASSPSGKTDTQYF; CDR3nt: TGTGCCAGCAGCCCTAGCGGGAAGACAGATACGCAGTATTTT
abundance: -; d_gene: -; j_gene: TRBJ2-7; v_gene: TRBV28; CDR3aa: CASSGPGQGFFWQYF; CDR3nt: -
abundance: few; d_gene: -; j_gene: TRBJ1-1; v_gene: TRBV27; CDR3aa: CASVTRRGINTEAFF; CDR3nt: TGTGCCAGCGTCACGCGGCGGGGGATTAACACTGAAGCTTTCTTT
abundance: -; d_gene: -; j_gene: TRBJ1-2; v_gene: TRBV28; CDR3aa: CASSLSGFNGYTF; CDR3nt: TGTGCCAGCAGTTTATCAGGGTTTAATGGCTACACCTTC
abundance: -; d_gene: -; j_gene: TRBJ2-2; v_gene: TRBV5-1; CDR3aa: CASSGGATNTGELFF; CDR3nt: TGCGCCAGCAGCGGGGGGGCAACGAACACCGGGGAGCTGTTTTTT
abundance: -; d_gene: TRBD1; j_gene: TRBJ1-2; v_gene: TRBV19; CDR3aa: CASSAGQGYGYTF; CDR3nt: TGTGCCAGTAGTGCTGGACAGGGCTATGGCTACACCTTC